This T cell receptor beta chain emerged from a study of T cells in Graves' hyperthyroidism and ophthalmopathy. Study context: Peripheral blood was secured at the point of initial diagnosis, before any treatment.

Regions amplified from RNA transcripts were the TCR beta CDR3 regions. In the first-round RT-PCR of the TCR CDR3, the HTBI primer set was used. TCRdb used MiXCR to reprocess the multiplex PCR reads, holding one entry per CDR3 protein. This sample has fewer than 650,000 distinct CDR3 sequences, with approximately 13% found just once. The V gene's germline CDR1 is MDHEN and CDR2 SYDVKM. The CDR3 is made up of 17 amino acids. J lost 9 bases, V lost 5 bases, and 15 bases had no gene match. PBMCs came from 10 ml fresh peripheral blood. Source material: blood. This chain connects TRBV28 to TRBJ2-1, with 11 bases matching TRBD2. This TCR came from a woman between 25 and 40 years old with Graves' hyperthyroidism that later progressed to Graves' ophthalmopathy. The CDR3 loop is CASSPSQGIAGGREQFF. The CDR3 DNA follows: TGTGCCAGCAGTCCCTCCCAAGGAATAGCGGGAGGGCGTGAGCAGTTCTTC.